The 9 T cell receptor beta chains in this list originate from one sample, sequenced in a study of blood T cell repertoires in COVID-19. Profiling relied on immunoSEQ multiplex PCR, and the TCRdb table lists in-frame clones only, not all of them. The repertoire has 120,000 or so clones, about 86% of them found once; the top ten carry 5.9%. Specimen: peripheral blood. The receptors were sampled from an elderly man with active or convalescent COVID-19.

This rearrangement joins TRBV14 to TRBJ2-7; 9 positions match TRBD2. J lost 4 bases, V lost 3 bases, and 10 bases had no gene match. The V gene's germline CDR1 is SGHDN and CDR2 FVKESK. CDR3 length equals 16 residues. CDR3 sequence: CASSQGLANVPYEQYF. In nucleotides, the CDR3 is TGTGCCAGCAGCCAGGGACTAGCAAACGTTCCGTACGAGCAGTACTTC.

The rearrangement links TRBV30 to TRBJ1-1; TRBD1 aligns across 10 bases. J lost 1 base, V lost 7 bases, and 6 bases had no gene match. Looked up from germline, CDR1 is GTSNPN and CDR2 is SVGIG (reference sequence). The CDR3 consists of 14 residues. This CDR3 is CALNRDRGNTEAFF. The CDR3 bases are TGTGCCTTAAACCGGGACAGGGGGAACACTGAAGCTTTCTTT.

This clone was found a few times. This chain links TRBV6-6 with TRBJ2-7; perhaps TRBD1 as D (5 bases). The CDR3 is 15 amino acids. In germline, CDR1 is MNHNY, CDR2 SVGAGI (reference sequence). V lost 8 bases to trimming and J lost 0 bases, with 17 bases between them. CDR3 sequence (DNA): TGTGCCAGCCATCCCCAGGGAACTAACTCCTACGAGCAGTACTTC. This translates into CASHPQGTNSYEQYF.

The chain uses TRBV5-1 and TRBJ2-2; 10 nucleotides align to TRBD1. Germline CDR1 is SGHRS and CDR2 is YFSETQ. The CDR3 totals 16 residues. Trimming took 0 bases from V and 7 from J; bases not matched to a gene: 6. CDR3 nucleotides: TGCGCCAGCAGCTTGGTGGCGACAGGGGGCTTCGGGGAGCTGTTTTTT. Protein sequence: CASSLVATGGFGELFF.

V and J are TRBV10-3 and TRBJ1-2, with 7 nucleotides matching TRBD1. This CDR3 is built from 14 residues. Trimming took 7 bases from V and 2 from J; bases not matched to a gene: 7. Looked up from germline, CDR1 is ENHRY and CDR2 is SYGVKD. The DNA of the CDR3 is TGTGCCATCACCCAGGGACAGCCAAACTATGGCTACACCTTC. It yields the protein CAITQGQPNYGYTF.

This chain uses TRBV7-2 with TRBJ1-2; a possible D gene is TRBD1 (6 bases). V was cut by 3 bases and J by 4 bases, with 9 bases left in between. Germline V gives CDR1 SGHTA, CDR2 FQGNSA. This CDR3 contains 13 residues. The CDR3 bases are TGTGCCAGCAGCTTGGGGGGGCCCTATGGCTACACCTTC. Amino acid sequence: CASSLGGPYGYTF. Using reference TRBV7-2 and TRBJ1-2 for the parts outside the CDR3, the full variable domain is GAGVSQSPSNKVTEKGKDVELRCDPISGHTALYWYRQSLGQGLEFLIYFQGNSAPDKSGLPSDRFSAERTGGSVSTLTIQRTQQEDSAVYLCASSLGGPYGYTFGSGTRLTVV.

The CDR3 spells CATSDLGGQGATDTQYF. For the CDR3, the DNA is TGTGCCACCAGTGATTTGGGGGGACAGGGGGCCACAGATACGCAGTATTTT. The chain employs TRBV24-1 and TRBJ2-3, with TRBD1 identical over 12 bases. In germline, CDR1 is KGHDR, CDR2 SFDVKD. Losses at the gene ends were 0 bases for V and 2 bases for J; bases not matched to a gene: 2. The CDR3 covers 17 residues.

V is TRBV12-3 or TRBV12-4 and J is TRBJ1-5; maybe TRBD1 (5 bases). Trimming shortened V by 3 bases and J by 9 bases, and 12 bases separated the two germline ends. The CDR3 extends over 13 amino acids. CDR3 coding DNA: TGTGCCAGCAGTTTCCAAGGGGTGGGGCCCCAGCATTTT. It is translated as CASSFQGVGPQHF.

The CDR3 here is CASSPPAATDTQYF. CDR3 in DNA: TGTGCCAGCTCACCACCGGCGGCCACAGATACGCAGTATTTT. This chain connects TRBV18 to TRBJ2-3, with D hard to call. The germline gives CDR1 KGHSH, CDR2 LQKENI. V was pared by 0 bases and J by 2 bases, with 6 bases between. The CDR3 covers 14 residues.